One sample yielded the 24 T cell receptor beta chains listed below, sequenced in a study of patients and donors after allogeneic stem cell transplantation. A single record per CDR3 protein comes from TCRdb applying MiXCR to the RT-PCR reads. The profile shows roughly 41,000 distinct CDR3 sequences, roughly 30% of them singletons. Input material: blood, either unsorted or a sorted T cell fraction (not recorded which). Source of these receptors: a human donor who was either an allogeneic HSCT recipient or a stem cell or donor lymphocyte infusion donor (not recorded which). It is not recorded whose cells these are; they may come from a transplant donor.

This clonotype was seen many times. The J gene is TRBJ1-5, the V gene TRBV20-1; D not resolved. The germline gives CDR1 DFQATT, CDR2 SNEGSKA (reference sequence). V lost 0 bases to trimming and J lost 4 bases, with 16 bases between them. The CDR3 length is 16 residues. The CDR3 reads CSARDLAGWKNQPQHF. CDR3 DNA: TGCAGTGCTAGAGATCTCGCCGGCTGGAAGAATCAGCCCCAGCATTTT.

The chain uses TRBV18 and TRBJ2-1; 13 nucleotides match TRBD2. The CDR3 consists of 18 residues. Germline V gene lookup returns CDR1 KGHSH and CDR2 LQKENI. V trimming: 5 bases; J trimming: 4 bases; junction bases outside the gene matches: 11. CDR3 in DNA: TGTGCCAGCTCAATACCGGGACTAGCGGGACCAAGGTACAATGAGCAGTTCTTC. Protein product: CASSIPGLAGPRYNEQFF.

This chain connects TRBV9 to TRBJ2-7; 11 bases align to TRBD2. The CDR3 loop spans 17 amino acids. V was clipped by 0 bases and J by 7 bases; unmatched bases: 12. CDR1 SGDLS and CDR2 YYNGEE come from the germline V gene. For the CDR3, the DNA is TGTGCCAGCAGCGTAGGAGGGGGACTAGCGGAGTCGCAAGAGCAGTACTTC. This encodes CASSVGGGLAESQEQYF.

This clonotype has ten or more counts. This chain joins TRBV18 and TRBJ1-1, with D unclear. This CDR3 comprises 14 residues. From germline, CDR1 is KGHSH and CDR2 LQKENI. V lost 1 base, J lost 4 bases, and 10 bases lay in between. For the CDR3, the DNA is TGTGCCAGCTCACCACAGGGAATTGGCACTGAAGCTTTCTTT. Its translation: CASSPQGIGTEAFF.

This clonotype was counted only a few times. V is TRBV7-9 and J is TRBJ1-6; no definite D call. V dropped 1 base and J dropped 5 bases, with 9 bases sitting between them. Germline V gene data show CDR1 as SEHNR and CDR2 as FQNEAQ (reference sequence). This CDR3 has 15 amino acids. The CDR3 DNA reads as TGTGCCAGCAGCTTAGGGTACAGCCATAATTCACCCCTCCACTTT. It encodes CASSLGYSHNSPLHF.

The chain couples TRBV27 to TRBJ1-5, with 8 bases identical to TRBD1. The junction had 5 bases not matched to a gene; V was cut back by 3 bases and J by 1 base. Germline lookup yields CDR1 MNHEY and CDR2 SMNVEV (reference sequence). This CDR3 has 16 residues. This chain's CDR3 is CASSFFGQGSNQPQHF. As DNA, the CDR3 is TGTGCCAGCAGTTTCTTCGGACAGGGCAGCAATCAGCCCCAGCATTTT.

The CDR3 DNA reads as TGCAGTACACAGACTAGCGGGAGGTCACTCGGAGCGGATGAGCAGTTCTTC. This sequence encodes CSTQTSGRSLGADEQFF. This sequence joins TRBV20-1 and TRBJ2-1, with 13 bases lining up with TRBD2. There are 17 residues in the CDR3. Trimming at V came to 8 bases and at J to 8 bases, leaving 18 bases not matched to a gene. Germline CDR1 is DFQATT and CDR2 is SNEGSKA (reference sequence).

This clonotype has at least ten counts. V gene TRBV5-1 combines with J gene TRBJ1-5; 8 positions agree with TRBD1. Germline V gene lookup returns CDR1 SGHRS and CDR2 YFSETQ. CDR3 length: 15 amino acids. V gave up 3 bases and J gave up 6 bases; unmatched junction bases: 8. CDR3 loop: CASSSGQGRGQPQHF. CDR3 DNA sequence: TGCGCCAGCAGCTCAGGACAGGGCAGGGGTCAGCCCCAGCATTTT.

Comment on this clonotype: A much larger clone lies one base from this, so it may be a read error. The rearrangement links TRBV5-1 to TRBJ1-1; 7 bases agree with TRBD1. With 4 bases clipped from V and 4 bases from J, the junction kept 13 bases outside the gene matches. Germline CDR1 SGHRS, CDR2 YFSETQ. The CDR3 has 16 residues. CDR3 sequence reads: CASSPGTVGWSTEAFF. The CDR3 region has the DNA TGCGCCAGCAGCCCGGGGACAGTGGGCTGGAGCACTGAAGCTTTCTTT.

In DNA, the CDR3 is TGTGCCAGCAGTGTCCCGGATGGCTACACCTTC. The encoded protein is CASSVPDGYTF. The J gene is TRBJ1-2, the V gene TRBV7-9; no clear D gene. V lost 6 bases and J lost 6, with 8 bases in between. The germline V gene has CDR1 SEHNR and CDR2 FQNEAQ (reference sequence). The CDR3 length is 11 residues.

The V and J genes are TRBV7-9 and TRBJ2-4, with TRBD1 as a possible D gene (6 bases). Trimming pared 5 bases from V and 7 bases from J, leaving 9 bases between. Germline V CDR1 and CDR2: SEHNR, FQNEAQ (reference sequence). The CDR3 has 12 amino acids. The CDR3, as DNA: TGTGCCAGCAGCCAGGACAGTAACATTCAGTACTTC. Translated: CASSQDSNIQYF.

This chain joins TRBV12-3 or TRBV12-4 and TRBJ2-6; D gene uncertain. V lost 6 bases, J lost 2 bases, and 8 bases lay in between. The CDR3 totals 14 residues. DNA for the CDR3: TGTGCCAGCAGGGTATATGCTGGGGCCAACGTCCTGACTTTC. Encoded protein: CASRVYAGANVLTF.

Details on this clonotype: An end of the junction differs from the germline gene, which may be a read error. The chain uses TRBV18 and TRBJ1-2; D is ambiguous. The CDR3 consists of 8 residues. The germline V gene encodes CDR1 KGHSH and CDR2 LQKENI. CDR3 sequence reads: CASSPFLF. CDR3 bases: TGTGCCAGCTCACCATTCCTCTTC.

This chain links TRBV6-2 or TRBV6-3 with TRBJ1-5; D call uncertain. This CDR3 region has 15 residues. Germline-derived CDR1 and CDR2 are MNHEY and SVGEGT. With 7 bases removed from V and 1 base from J, the gap between germline ends came to 14 bases. DNA of the CDR3: TGTGCCAGCATTAAAGCCTGGGAAAGCAATCAGCCCCAGCATTTT. Translated: CASIKAWESNQPQHF.

This clonotype has more than one count but fewer than ten. The V and J genes are TRBV12-3 or TRBV12-4 and TRBJ1-5, with 9 bases that match TRBD1. The V segment lost 3 bases and the J segment 2 bases; nucleotides outside the gene matches: 2. The CDR3 loop spans 15 amino acids. The CDR3 protein is CASSLGQGGNQPQHF. The CDR3 DNA is TGTGCCAGCAGTTTGGGACAGGGAGGCAATCAGCCCCAGCATTTT.

This chain connects TRBV29-1 to TRBJ1-6; D unclear. Deletions cut 1 base from V and 10 bases from J, with 11 bases between. Germline lookup yields CDR1 SQVTM and CDR2 ANQGSEA. The length of the CDR3 is 13 residues. CDR3 nucleotides: TGCAGCGTTGAAGGGTCCTGGGGATCACCCCTCCACTTT. Protein sequence: CSVEGSWGSPLHF.

CDR3 in DNA: TGTGCTAGTGGTTTGGAGAGGACCGGGGAGGGGGAGCAGTTCTTC. This sequence encodes CASGLERTGEGEQFF. The V and J genes are TRBV12-5 and TRBJ2-1; 7 bases are shared with TRBD2. Germline values: CDR1 LGHNT, CDR2 FRNRAP. V lost 1 base and J lost 10; bases outside the gene matches: 10. The CDR3 loop spans 15 amino acids.

The chain combines TRBV4-3 with TRBJ1-3; D gene uncertain. Germline assignment: CDR1 LGHNA and CDR2 YSLEER. The CDR3 extends over 16 amino acids. Between the trimmed V and J ends, which lost 2 bases and 0 bases, there was a span of 11 bases. The CDR3 reads CASSQSTVYSGNTIYF. The CDR3 nucleotides read TGCGCCAGCAGCCAATCTACAGTGTACTCTGGAAACACCATATATTTT.

The chain links TRBV7-3 to TRBJ2-3; D perhaps matches TRBD2 (6 bases). V gave up 3 bases and J gave up 4 bases, with 8 bases separating them. Germline CDR1 SGHTA, CDR2 FQGTGA. The CDR3 is 13 residues long. The DNA of the CDR3 is TGTGCCAGCAGCTTGCGGGACGCAGATACGCAGTATTTT. Translating it yields CASSLRDADTQYF.

This clonotype was recorded many times. The CDR3 region has the DNA TGTGCCAGCAGCCGCATCGACAGGGAGGACTATGGCTACACCTTC. Residues: CASSRIDREDYGYTF. The rearrangement joins TRBV21-1 to TRBJ1-2; TRBD1, as called in the table, went unchecked against the DNA. TRBV21-1 represents a pseudogene. The CDR3 totals 15 residues.

This clonotype was detected only once. The chain is built from TRBV3-1 and TRBJ2-1; the D gene could be TRBD1 or TRBD2 (6 bases each). The V end was cut by 2 bases, the J end by 0 bases, with 14 bases between. CDR1 and CDR2 from the germline V gene are LGHDT and YNNKEL (reference sequence). The CDR3 runs to 17 residues. The CDR3 reads CASSQTGAGFSYNEQFF. The CDR3 DNA reads TGTGCCAGCAGCCAAACGGGGGCGGGGTTCTCCTACAATGAGCAGTTCTTC.

The chain recombines TRBV25-1 with TRBJ2-1; D unclear. The V end was cut by 3 bases, the J end by 0 bases, with 9 bases between. CDR1 is MGHDK and CDR2 is SYGVNS in the germline V gene. There are 15 residues in the CDR3. In DNA, the CDR3 is TGTGCCAGCAGTGATCAACCCCTCTCCTACAATGAGCAGTTCTTC. Protein: CASSDQPLSYNEQFF.

The chain joins TRBV9 to TRBJ2-1, with D uncertain. There are 14 residues in the CDR3. Germline CDR1 is SGDLS and CDR2 is YYNGEE. The V and J ends lost 0 bases and 7 bases respectively, with 11 bases between them. This CDR3 is CASSVVADWNEQFF. The CDR3 DNA reads TGTGCCAGCAGCGTAGTTGCAGATTGGAATGAGCAGTTCTTC.

This CDR3 is CASSFGASALPTGELFF. DNA for the CDR3: TGTGCCAGCAGCTTTGGGGCTAGCGCGTTACCCACCGGGGAGCTGTTTTTT. The chain employs TRBV7-6 and TRBJ2-2; D is possibly TRBD2 (6 bases). The CDR3 length is 17 residues. Germline values: CDR1 SGHVS, CDR2 FNYEAQ. Trimming stripped 3 bases from V and 4 bases from J, with 18 bases between.